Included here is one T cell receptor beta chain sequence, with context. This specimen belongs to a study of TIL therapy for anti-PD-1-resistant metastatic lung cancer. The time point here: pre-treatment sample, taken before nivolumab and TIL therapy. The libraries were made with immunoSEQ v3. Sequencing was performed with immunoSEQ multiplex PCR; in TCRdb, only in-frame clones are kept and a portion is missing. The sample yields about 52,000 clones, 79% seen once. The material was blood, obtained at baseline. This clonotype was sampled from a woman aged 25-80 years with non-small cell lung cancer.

CDR3 region: CASSPSVNTEAFF. In DNA form, the CDR3 reads TGTGCCAGCAGCCCCTCGGTGAACACTGAAGCTTTCTTT. This rearrangement joins TRBV11-2 to TRBJ1-1; D is unclear. V lost 5 bases and J 0 bases, leaving 7 bases between the germline ends. The CDR3 spans 13 residues. Germline-derived CDR1 and CDR2 are SGHAT and FQNNGV.